The TCR beta chain under discussion was sequenced for a study of OX40 agonist ivuxolimab in advanced cancers. About the research overall: It was ivuxolimab, an agonistic anti-OX40 (CD134) antibody, that patients were treated with.

With baseline, cycle 4 day 1, and cycle 7 day 1 as timepoints, blood was sampled. Study conclusions and caveats: CD4+ and CD8+ blood T cells expanded clonally by week 6 at 0.1 to 3.0 mg/kg. Fewer expanded clones were found on average in CD4+ than in CD8+ T cells.

Produced via immunoSEQ multiplex PCR; TCRdb's table is partial and in-frame only. The table has about 45,000 clones, 84% seen once. Notes on this clone: Its specificity is not known.

The length of the CDR3 is 19 residues. The germline V gene encodes CDR1 GTSNPN and CDR2 SVGIG (reference sequence). The source of this sequence is an adult with an advanced solid tumor such as melanoma, head and neck, liver or kidney cancer. V gene TRBV30 combines with J gene TRBJ2-5, with 8 nucleotides matching TRBD2. The tail of the sequence fits TRBJ2-7 better, so the J call may be wrong. The sample consisted of CD4+ or CD8+ T cells sorted from blood, taken in a trial of the OX40 agonist ivuxolimab. CDR3 nucleotide sequence: TGTGCCGGGCGGCCCCGGGGGGCGCGGGCGGGGGGCCTCCCCTACGAGCAGTACTTC. Translating gives CAGRPRGARAGGLPYEQYF.